The following is a T cell receptor (beta chain) sequence with its context. These data are taken from a study of T cell changes during pregnancy in multiple sclerosis. V was pared by 3 bases and J by 0 bases, with 6 bases between. Per germline, CDR1 SGHKS and CDR2 YYEKEE (reference sequence). The length of the CDR3 is 13 residues. Assay: immunoSEQ multiplex PCR; the TCRdb copy retains only in-frame clones and omits some. This table holds over 45,000 clones, approximately 91% found once. The clonotype originates from a female donor with multiple sclerosis, enrolled in a pregnancy study. Sequencing was performed on CD8+ T cells from peripheral blood mononuclear cells, taken after pregnancy. The chain recombines TRBV5-5 with TRBJ1-1, with D unresolved. The CDR3 DNA sequence: TGTGCCAGCAGCTCGGGAGTGAACACTGAAGCTTTCTTT. Its translation: CASSSGVNTEAFF.